The 5 T cell receptor beta chains below all came from one sample that was sequenced in a study of graft-versus-host responses after intestinal transplantation. Repertoires were generated with immunoSEQ multiplex PCR, while TCRdb's copy carries only in-frame clones and drops some. The sample includes some 85,000 clones, 85% to 95% of them seen just once. These receptors' antigens are unknown. Sequenced material: unstimulated CD8+ T cells sorted from spleen or lymph node cells, taken before transplant. These receptors all stem from a human donor who was the organ donor for an intestinal transplant.

The chain employs TRBV28 and TRBJ1-4; 9 bases map to TRBD1. V trimming: 8 bases; J trimming: 8 bases; junction bases outside the gene matches: 9. CDR1 MDHEN and CDR2 SYDVKM come from the germline V gene. The CDR3 consists of 14 residues. In DNA, the CDR3 is TGTGCCAGCGGCCTGGACAGGGGAGGAGAAAAACTGTTTTTT. It yields the protein CASGLDRGGEKLFF.

The gene calls are TRBV27 and TRBJ1-1; 11 bases are a match to TRBD1. From germline, CDR1 is MNHEY and CDR2 SMNVEV (reference sequence). With 7 bases clipped from V and 3 bases from J, the junction kept 4 bases outside the gene matches. The CDR3 loop spans 14 amino acids. The CDR3 sequence: CASTTGQGDTEAFF. For the CDR3, the DNA is TGTGCCAGCACTACGGGACAGGGGGACACTGAAGCTTTCTTT.

This clone was counted a single time. The chain joins TRBV4-2 to TRBJ1-1; TRBD1 is a possible D gene (6 bases). The V gene's germline CDR1 is LGHNA and CDR2 YNFKEQ. The CDR3 spans 15 residues. V dropped 4 bases and J dropped 3 bases, with 15 bases sitting between them. The CDR3 DNA reads TGTGCCAGCAGCCCCGGCGGGGGCGCGGACACTGAAGCTTTCTTT. This encodes CASSPGGGADTEAFF.

J is TRBJ2-7 and V is TRBV2, with a weak D call TRBD1 (6 bases). The V end was cut by 7 bases, the J end by 0 bases, with 7 bases between. CDR1 and CDR2 from the germline V gene are SNHLY and FYNNEI. This CDR3 spans 12 amino acids. The CDR3 DNA follows: TGTGCCAGCACGGACAGCTCCTACGAGCAGTACTTC. Translation: CASTDSSYEQYF. The variable domain in full, with the rest retrieved from reference TRBV2 and TRBJ2-7, is EPEVTQTPSHQVTQMGQEVILRCVPISNHLYFYWYRQILGQKVEFLVSFYNNEISEKSEIFDDQFSVERPDGSNFTLKIRSTKLEDSAMYFCASTDSSYEQYFGPGTRLTVT.

The gene calls are TRBV7-2 and TRBJ2-5, with 8 bases identical to TRBD1. With the DNA end fitting TRBJ2-7 better, the J assignment may be wrong. Germline CDR1 reads SGHTA; CDR2 reads FQGNSA. CDR3 length equals 15 residues. This CDR3 reads CASSSRTGITYEQYF. For the CDR3, the DNA is TGTGCCAGCAGCTCCCGGACAGGGATCACCTACGAGCAGTACTTC.